The TCR beta chain described here comes from a study of post-analysis software for immune sequencing data. In the study overall: Patients had relapsing-remitting, secondary progressive or progressive-relapsing multiple sclerosis; some lacked subtype.

Whole-study results and caveats: People with multiple sclerosis had a significantly lower normalized Chao1 diversity than controls did. Co-batched samples clustered tightly together by F measure. Relative to controls, patients had a few TRBV segments at higher frequency, with TRBV5-6, TRBV5-1 and TRBV20-1 among these.

Unique molecular identifiers featured in each of the TCR beta cDNA libraries. T cells numbering about 1 to 11 million yielded roughly 0.5 million cDNA molecules. Using its own MiXCR run on the PCR reads, TCRdb lists one record per CDR3 protein. There are about 430,000 distinct CDR3 sequences in the sample; 39% occur only once, and around 8% lies in the top ten. V shed 3 bases and J shed 4 bases, with 13 bases lying between them. This CDR3 comprises 15 residues. CDR1 and CDR2 (germline): SGHAT, FQDESV (reference sequence). This clonotype came up a few times. The antigen is unknown. The receptor's source is a girl aged 2-15 years with multiple sclerosis. This chain links TRBV11-1 with TRBJ2-1; D may be TRBD2 (5 bases). Sample: blood. CDR3 loop: CASSLGDGIYNEQFF. As DNA, the CDR3 is TGTGCCAGCAGCTTGGGAGACGGGATTTACAATGAGCAGTTCTTC.